This T cell receptor beta chain is drawn from a study of blood T cell repertoires in COVID-19. Study background: From T cells, B-cell-depleted T cells, or PBMCs came the material, which was cDNA or gDNA.

Per germline, CDR1 SGHTA and CDR2 FQGNSA. The CDR3 spans 12 residues. The V end was cut by 4 bases, the J end by 6 bases, with 10 bases between. Only in-frame clones appear in the TCRdb table, and some are missing; sequencing was by immunoSEQ multiplex PCR. Of 200,000 to 250,000 clones in the sample, more than 80% were seen once. The sequencing input was PBMCs or T cells enriched from blood (not recorded which). The receptor's source is a man aged 60 to 69 who had recovered from COVID-19. The rearrangement links TRBV7-2 to TRBJ2-7, with TRBD1 as a possible D gene (5 bases). The CDR3 loop is CASSYRRGEQYF. The CDR3 DNA reads TGTGCCAGCAGCTACCGTAGGGGCGAGCAGTACTTC.